These 7 T cell receptor beta chains came from one sample sequenced in a study of tumor and adjacent non-tumor tissue in lung cancer. A modified ARM-PCR protocol with three rounds of nested PCR amplified TCRbeta. TCRdb analysed the multiplex PCR reads with MiXCR anew, one entry per CDR3 protein. The sample includes some 120,000 distinct CDR3 sequences, about 66% seen only once; the top ten take 10% to 15%. RNA was extracted from bulk tissue without any cell sorting. The sample consisted of lung tumor tissue. The receptors come from a man aged 25 to 40 with non-small cell lung cancer.

In its sample, this clonotype was seen a few times. This sequence joins TRBV7-2 and TRBJ2-7, with D possibly TRBD1 on 7 matching bases. The CDR3 is 14 amino acids. Trimming shortened V by 1 base and J by 6 bases, and 13 bases separated the two germline ends. Germline CDR1 SGHTA, CDR2 FQGNSA. CDR3 protein: CASSLGQGGGEQYF. As DNA, the CDR3 is TGTGCCAGCAGCTTAGGACAGGGAGGTGGCGAGCAGTACTTC.

In this sample, this clonotype turned up many times. The chain joins TRBV29-1 to TRBJ1-2, with D hard to call. This CDR3 is 11 amino acids long. Germline V gives CDR1 SQVTM, CDR2 ANQGSEA. With 1 base removed from V and 8 bases from J, the gap between germline ends came to 8 bases. The CDR3 protein is CSVEVNWGYTF. DNA for the CDR3: TGCAGCGTTGAAGTCAATTGGGGCTACACCTTC.

Comments on this clonotype: A much larger clone sits a single nucleotide away, making a read error possible. The chain employs TRBV6-5 and TRBJ1-4; D remains unclear. CDR3 length equals 14 residues. Trimming left V 3 bases short and J 7 bases short, with 12 bases between. Looked up from germline, CDR1 is MNHEY and CDR2 is SVGAGI. CDR3 in amino acids: CASSYGIGSEKLFF. Here the CDR3 DNA reads TGTGCCAGCAGTTATGGGATAGGGTCTGAAAAACTGTTTTTT.

This clonotype was seen more than once but under ten times. The chain has TRBV6-1 and TRBJ1-1; no clear D. Trimming removed 3 bases from V and 3 bases from J, with 8 bases in between. Germline CDR1 reads MNHNS; CDR2 reads SASEGT. The CDR3 is made up of 13 amino acids. CDR3 bases: TGTGCCAGCAGTGAGGTCTGGGACACTGAAGCTTTCTTT. Translated: CASSEVWDTEAFF.

This clonotype was picked up many times. CDR3 DNA sequence: TGTGCCAGCAGTTCGGGAGTACAGCAGTTCTTC. It yields the protein CASSSGVQQFF. The chain recombines TRBV12-3 or TRBV12-4 with TRBJ2-1, with a weak D call TRBD2 (6 bases). Trimming took 4 bases from V and 11 from J, leaving 9 bases between them. The CDR3 is 11 amino acids.

The table lists this clonotype with many counts. The chain has TRBV30 and TRBJ2-3; D remains ambiguous. The CDR3 covers 12 residues. V lost 2 bases, J lost 4 bases, and 7 bases lay in between. Germline V gene data show CDR1 as GTSNPN and CDR2 as SVGIG (reference sequence). CDR3 loop: CAWSSAADTQYF. For the CDR3, the DNA is TGTGCCTGGAGTTCCGCGGCAGATACGCAGTATTTT.

Notes on this clonotype: One junction end does not reproduce the germline sequence, and a read error may be involved. The rearrangement uses TRBV29-1 and TRBJ1-2; 7 positions match TRBD1. The CDR3 covers 14 residues. In germline, CDR1 is SQVTM, CDR2 ANQGSEA. The DNA for the CDR3 is TGCAGCGTAGAAGATCGGTACGGACAGGATGGCTACACCTTC. This codes for CSVEDRYGQDGYTF.